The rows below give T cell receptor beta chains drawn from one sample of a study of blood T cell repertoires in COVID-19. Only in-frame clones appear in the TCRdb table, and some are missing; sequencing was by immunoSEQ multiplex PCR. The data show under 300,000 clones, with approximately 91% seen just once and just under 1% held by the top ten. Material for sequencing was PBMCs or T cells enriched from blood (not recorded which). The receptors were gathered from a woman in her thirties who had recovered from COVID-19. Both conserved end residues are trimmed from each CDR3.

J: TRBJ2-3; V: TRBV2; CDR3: ASNRWEDTDTQY
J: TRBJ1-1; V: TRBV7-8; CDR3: ASSSEMRRRFSAF
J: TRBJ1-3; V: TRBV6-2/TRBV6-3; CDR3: ASSYSGGWNTIY
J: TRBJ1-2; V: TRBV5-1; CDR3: ASSLDSTGYYGYT
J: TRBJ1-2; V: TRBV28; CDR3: ASSSQPGTLYGYT
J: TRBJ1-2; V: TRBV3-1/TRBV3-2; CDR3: ASSPEERRYGYT
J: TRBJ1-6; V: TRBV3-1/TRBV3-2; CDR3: ASSRPNSPLH
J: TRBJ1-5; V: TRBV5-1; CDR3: ASSEEGLKSQPQH
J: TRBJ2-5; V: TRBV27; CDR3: ASSLEGTGQETQY
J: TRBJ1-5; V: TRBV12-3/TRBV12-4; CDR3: ASSLRSNQPQH
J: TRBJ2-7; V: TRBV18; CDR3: ASSFTALAGAYEQY
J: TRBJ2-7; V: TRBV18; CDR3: ASSPLLARSSYEQY
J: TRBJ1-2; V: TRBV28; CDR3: ASSPSPRDTPKRNGYT
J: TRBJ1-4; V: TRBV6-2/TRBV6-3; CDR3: ASSYSSRGSEKLF
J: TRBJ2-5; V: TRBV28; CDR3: ASSTQGERWETQY